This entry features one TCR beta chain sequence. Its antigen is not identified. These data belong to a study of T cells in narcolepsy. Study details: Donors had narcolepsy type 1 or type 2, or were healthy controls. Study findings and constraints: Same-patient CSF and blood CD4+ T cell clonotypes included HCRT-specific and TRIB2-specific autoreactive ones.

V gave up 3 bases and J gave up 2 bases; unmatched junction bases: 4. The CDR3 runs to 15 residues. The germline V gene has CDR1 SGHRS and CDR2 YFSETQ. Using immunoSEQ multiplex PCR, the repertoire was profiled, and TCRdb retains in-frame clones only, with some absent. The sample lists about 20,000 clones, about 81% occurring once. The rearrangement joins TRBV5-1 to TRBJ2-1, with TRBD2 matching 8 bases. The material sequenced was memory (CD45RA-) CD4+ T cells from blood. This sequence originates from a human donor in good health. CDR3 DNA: TGCGCCAGCAGCTCCGTAGCGGGGACCTACAATGAGCAGTTCTTC. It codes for CASSSVAGTYNEQFF.